Following are 22 T cell receptor beta chains from one sample sequenced in a study of T-cell reconstitution after alpha-beta-depleted transplantation in children. For TCRbeta, the library was prepared with unique molecular identifiers. One entry per CDR3 protein results from TCRdb running MiXCR on the PCR reads. This table has some 250,000 distinct CDR3 sequences, 12% appearing once. The specimen comprised PBMCs from the stem cell graft donor, sampled from the stem cell graft. The receptors stem from a human donor who donated a stem cell graft to a child with acute lymphoblastic leukemia.

This clonotype appeared many times. The rearrangement uses TRBV29-1 and TRBJ2-7; D is possibly TRBD2 (5 bases). Trimming pared 2 bases from V and 0 bases from J, leaving 8 bases between. The germline gives CDR1 SQVTM, CDR2 ANQGSEA. This CDR3 has 13 residues. As DNA, the CDR3 is TGCAGCGTTGAATTGGGGAGCTCCTACGAGCAGTACTTC. Translating gives CSVELGSSYEQYF.

This clonotype was detected ten times or more. The CDR3 loop reads CASPISGRGSTEAFF. The CDR3 nucleotides read TGTGCCAGCCCAATTAGCGGCCGAGGGTCCACTGAAGCTTTCTTT. The chain carries TRBV12-3 or TRBV12-4 and TRBJ1-1; D gene uncertain. Between the trimmed V and J ends, which lost 8 bases and 4 bases, there was a span of 20 bases. CDR3 length: 15 amino acids.

This clonotype came up many times. The chain couples TRBV5-1 to TRBJ2-3; D may be TRBD2 (5 bases). The CDR3 is 13 residues long. The germline V and J ends were trimmed by 2 bases and 6 bases, with 10 bases remaining between them. Germline values: CDR1 SGHRS, CDR2 YFSETQ. CDR3 coding DNA: TGCGCCAGCAGCTTAGGACTCCTCGATACGCAGTATTTT. It is translated as CASSLGLLDTQYF.

This clonotype was detected many times. This chain uses TRBV20-1 with TRBJ2-5; 14 bases match TRBD2. In germline, CDR1 is DFQATT, CDR2 SNEGSKA (reference sequence). Losses at the gene ends were 6 bases for V and 7 bases for J; bases not matched to a gene: 16. The CDR3 extends over 17 amino acids. CDR3 region: CSAIRPTGTSGRVTQYF. CDR3 DNA sequence: TGCAGTGCCATTCGACCGACCGGGACTAGCGGGAGAGTGACCCAGTACTTC.

Concerning this clonotype itself: This clone may be a read error of a much larger clone one base away. The gene calls are TRBV5-1 and TRBJ1-2; 9 bases are shared with TRBD1. The CDR3 contains 12 residues. Germline V gives CDR1 SGHRS, CDR2 YFSETQ. CDR3 loop: CSIRTGGDGYTF. The CDR3 coding sequence is TGCTCCATCCGAACAGGGGGCGATGGCTACACCTTC.

This clonotype has just a few counts. The rearrangement uses TRBV7-6 and TRBJ1-5, with a weak D call TRBD1 (5 bases). This CDR3 contains 16 residues. The V end lost 4 bases, the J end lost 1 base, and 14 bases lay between the germline ends. The V gene's germline CDR1 is SGHVS and CDR2 FNYEAQ. This CDR3 reads CASSSGEGGSNQPQHF. The CDR3 region has the DNA TGTGCCAGCAGCTCGGGGGAAGGAGGAAGCAATCAGCCCCAGCATTTT.

This clonotype showed up many times. J is TRBJ2-2 and V is TRBV5-1; 7 bases fit TRBD1. The germline V gene has CDR1 SGHRS and CDR2 YFSETQ. V lost 0 bases to trimming and J lost 5 bases; unmatched junction nucleotides: 1. The CDR3 is 14 amino acids. The CDR3: CASSLDRGTGELFF. The CDR3 DNA sequence: TGCGCCAGCAGCTTGGACAGGGGTACCGGGGAGCTGTTTTTT.

This sequence joins TRBV7-2 and TRBJ2-1; TRBD2 matches 14 bases. The CDR3 has 16 amino acids. The germline CDR1 and CDR2 sequences are SGHTA and FQGNSA. V was pared by 4 bases and J by 7 bases, with 6 bases of the junction left unmatched. In DNA, the CDR3 is TGTGCCAGCAGCTCTAAGACTAGCGGGGGGGTTAATGAGCAGTTCTTC. Translating it yields CASSSKTSGGVNEQFF.

This clonotype was observed at least ten times. V usage is TRBV28 and J usage is TRBJ1-1; D remains ambiguous. The CDR3 is made up of 15 amino acids. CDR1 MDHEN and CDR2 SYDVKM come from the germline V gene. V lost 6 bases and J 4 bases, leaving 18 bases between the germline ends. The CDR3, as DNA: TGTGCCAGCAGCCCCGTACGGGGTATTGGCACTGAAGCTTTCTTT. Translated, it gives CASSPVRGIGTEAFF.

A few counts support this clonotype. The gene calls are TRBV10-2 and TRBJ2-5, with D possibly called TRBD1 or TRBD2 (6 bases each). The CDR3 has 14 amino acids. The germline V and J ends were trimmed by 3 bases and 5 bases, with 13 bases remaining between them. CDR1 is WSHSY and CDR2 is SAAADI in the germline V gene. CDR3 nucleotides: TGCGCCAGCAGTGATGGGGGGCTGAGGGAGACCCAGTACTTC. It specifies CASSDGGLRETQYF.

The sample holds many counts of this clonotype. The V call is TRBV29-1, the J call TRBJ2-5, with D possibly TRBD2 on 5 matching bases. This CDR3 has 13 residues. Germline V lookup: CDR1 SQVTM, CDR2 ANQGSEA. The ends were cut back, 4 bases at V and 5 bases at J, with 14 bases in the middle. CDR3 protein: CSVGTGFGETQYF. CDR3 nucleotides: TGCAGCGTTGGGACTGGGTTTGGGGAGACCCAGTACTTC.

This clonotype was seen repeatedly, ten times or more. This chain uses TRBV29-1 with TRBJ2-7; D is uncertain. CDR1 is SQVTM, CDR2 ANQGSEA, per germline. The CDR3 is 11 amino acids. The V end lost 6 bases, the J end lost 7 bases, and 13 bases lay between the germline ends. The CDR3 sequence is CSVSSLGEQYF. The CDR3 DNA sequence: TGCAGCGTGTCTTCCTTGGGAGAGCAGTACTTC.

This clonotype was observed many times. V is TRBV20-1 and J is TRBJ2-6; 7 positions match TRBD2. From germline, CDR1 is DFQATT and CDR2 SNEGSKA (reference sequence). The length of the CDR3 is 17 residues. Trimming at V came to 2 bases and at J to 0 bases, leaving 7 bases not matched to a gene. DNA for the CDR3: TGCAGTGCTAGATCCCTAGCGGAGCTCTCTGGGGCCAACGTCCTGACTTTC. Protein: CSARSLAELSGANVLTF.

In its sample, this clonotype was seen many times. The chain has TRBV20-1 and TRBJ1-2; 7 nucleotides align to TRBD1. Germline loops: CDR1 DFQATT, CDR2 SNEGSKA (reference sequence). The CDR3 is 14 residues long. The V gene end was trimmed by 3 bases and the J gene end by 5 bases; junction bases not matched to a gene: 9. The CDR3 loop is CSASLRQGRYGYTF. CDR3 sequence (DNA): TGCAGTGCTAGCCTCCGACAGGGAAGGTATGGCTACACCTTC.

This clonotype was seen ten or more times. V and J are TRBV5-1 and TRBJ2-7; unclear D gene. Germline V CDR1 and CDR2: SGHRS, YFSETQ. CDR3 size: 13 residues. Trimming took off 4 bases at V and 5 bases at J, with 13 bases between the two ends. Written as DNA, the CDR3 is TGCGCCAGCAGCCTGTGGGATGCGAACGAGCAGTACTTC. Encoded protein: CASSLWDANEQYF.

This clonotype was recorded at least ten times. The V gene is TRBV12-3 or TRBV12-4, the J gene TRBJ1-5; D gene ambiguous. V dropped 0 bases and J dropped 7 bases, with 7 bases sitting between them. The length of the CDR3 is 13 residues. The CDR3 loop reads CASSLADWQPQHF. The CDR3 DNA follows: TGTGCCAGCAGTTTAGCAGACTGGCAGCCCCAGCATTTT.

This clonotype was picked up a small number of times. A junction boundary mismatches the germline segment, possibly from a read error. CDR3: CASSLGAGAGANGLTF. CDR3 nucleotides: TGTGCCAGCAGCTTAGGGGCGGGGGCAGGGGCCAACGGCCTGACTTTC. This chain links TRBV7-9 with TRBJ2-6; perhaps TRBD2 as D (7 bases). Germline CDR1 reads SEHNR; CDR2 reads FQNEAQ (reference sequence). The CDR3 has 16 residues.

This clonotype was found many times. This chain joins TRBV20-1 and TRBJ2-7, with 13 bases that match TRBD2. CDR1 is DFQATT, CDR2 SNEGSKA, per germline (reference sequence). The CDR3 length is 15 residues. V gave up 3 bases and J gave up 6 bases; unmatched junction bases: 8. Here the CDR3 reads CSASDGTSGTGEQYF. CDR3 DNA sequence: TGCAGTGCTAGTGACGGGACTAGCGGGACGGGCGAGCAGTACTTC.

This clonotype was seen repeatedly, ten times or more. This chain uses TRBV5-6 with TRBJ2-6, with D maybe TRBD1 (5 bases). Germline CDR1 SGHDT, CDR2 YYEEEE. The CDR3 contains 18 residues. The ends were cut back, 2 bases at V and 0 bases at J, with 15 bases in the middle. CDR3 in amino acids: CASSFYRGLGSGANVLTF. DNA of the CDR3: TGTGCCAGCAGCTTCTATAGGGGCTTAGGCTCTGGGGCCAACGTCCTGACTTTC.

The sample holds many counts of this clonotype. The chain has TRBV4-3 and TRBJ2-6; no firm D call. The CDR3 loop spans 16 amino acids. The V end was cut by 0 bases, the J end by 0 bases, with 6 bases between. CDR1 is LGHNA, CDR2 YSLEER, per germline. The CDR3 protein is CASSQDTASGANVLTF. In nucleotides, the CDR3 is TGCGCCAGCAGCCAAGATACAGCCTCTGGGGCCAACGTCCTGACTTTC.

This clonotype was counted many times. J is TRBJ2-5 and V is TRBV27; D gene unclear. V shed 5 bases and J shed 2 bases, with 9 bases lying between them. Germline V gene data show CDR1 as MNHEY and CDR2 as SMNVEV (reference sequence). The CDR3 covers 13 residues. The CDR3 nucleotides are TGTGCCAGCAGTCGGGTAGTACAAGAGACCCAGTACTTC. Its translation is CASSRVVQETQYF.

This clonotype was observed many times. The chain joins TRBV20-1 to TRBJ2-5; D remains ambiguous. V was pared by 3 bases and J by 7 bases, with 18 bases between. The germline gives CDR1 DFQATT, CDR2 SNEGSKA (reference sequence). The CDR3 extends over 14 amino acids. In DNA, the CDR3 is TGCAGTGCTAGTCTCGGCCGTAGTTCGGGGACCCAGTACTTC. Translated, it gives CSASLGRSSGTQYF.